This T cell receptor (beta chain) is drawn from a study of T-cell reconstitution after alpha-beta-depleted transplantation in children. Preparation of the TCRbeta library was carried out with unique molecular identifiers. TCRdb reanalysed the PCR reads using MiXCR and keeps one entry per CDR3 protein. The repertoire holds approximately 400,000 distinct CDR3 sequences, with approximately 10% as singletons. The CDR3 extends over 17 amino acids. This clonotype was counted a few times. Mismatch with germline at one junction end may stem from a read error. The sequence was obtained from a human donor who donated a stem cell graft to a child with acute myeloid leukemia. Sample: PBMCs from the stem cell graft donor, taken from the stem cell graft. This chain connects TRBV12-3 or TRBV12-4 to TRBJ2-5; the D gene is possibly TRBD1 (5 bases). The CDR3 DNA reads as TGTGCCAGCAGTTTAAATCCCGGCAGTTTCAGGGAAGAGAGCCAGTACTTC. It is translated as CASSLNPGSFREESQYF.